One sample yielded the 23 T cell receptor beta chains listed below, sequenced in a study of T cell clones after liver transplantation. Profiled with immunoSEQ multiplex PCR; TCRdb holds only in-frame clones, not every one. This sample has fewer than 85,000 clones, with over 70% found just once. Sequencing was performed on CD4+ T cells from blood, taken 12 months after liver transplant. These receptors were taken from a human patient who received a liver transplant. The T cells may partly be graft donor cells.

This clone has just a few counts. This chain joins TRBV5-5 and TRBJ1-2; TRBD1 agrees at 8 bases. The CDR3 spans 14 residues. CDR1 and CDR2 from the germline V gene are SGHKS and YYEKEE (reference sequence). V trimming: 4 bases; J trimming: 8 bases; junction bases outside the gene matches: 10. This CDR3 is CASSQRQGPGGYTF. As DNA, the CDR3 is TGTGCCAGCAGCCAACGACAGGGGCCGGGCGGCTACACCTTC.

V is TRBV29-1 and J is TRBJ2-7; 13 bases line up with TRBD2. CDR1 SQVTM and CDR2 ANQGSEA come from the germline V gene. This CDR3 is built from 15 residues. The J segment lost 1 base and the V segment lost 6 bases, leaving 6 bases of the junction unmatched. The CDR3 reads CSVILAGGASYEQYF. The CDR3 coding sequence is TGCAGCGTGATACTAGCGGGAGGGGCATCCTACGAGCAGTACTTC.

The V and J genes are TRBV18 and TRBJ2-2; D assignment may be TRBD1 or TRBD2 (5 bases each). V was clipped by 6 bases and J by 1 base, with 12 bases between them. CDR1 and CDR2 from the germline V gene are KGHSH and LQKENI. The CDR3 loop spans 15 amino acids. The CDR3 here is CASSLGRLNTGELFF. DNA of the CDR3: TGTGCCAGCTCCTTGGGACGCCTGAACACCGGGGAGCTGTTTTTT.

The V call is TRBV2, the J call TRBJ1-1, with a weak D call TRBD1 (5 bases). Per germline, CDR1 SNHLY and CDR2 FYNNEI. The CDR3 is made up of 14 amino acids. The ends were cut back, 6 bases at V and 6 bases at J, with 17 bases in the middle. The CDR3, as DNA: TGTGCCAGCAGCCTCATCCCAGGGAGGGCTGAAGCTTTCTTT. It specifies CASSLIPGRAEAFF.

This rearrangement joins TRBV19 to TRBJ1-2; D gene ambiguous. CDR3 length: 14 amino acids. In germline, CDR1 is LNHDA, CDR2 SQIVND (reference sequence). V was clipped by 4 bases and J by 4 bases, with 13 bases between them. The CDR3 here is CASSTPRGSYGYTF. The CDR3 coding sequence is TGTGCCAGTAGTACCCCCCGGGGATCCTATGGCTACACCTTC.

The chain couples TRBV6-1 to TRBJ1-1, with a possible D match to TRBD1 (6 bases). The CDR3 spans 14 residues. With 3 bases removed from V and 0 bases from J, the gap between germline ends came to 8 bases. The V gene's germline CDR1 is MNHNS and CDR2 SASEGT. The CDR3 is CASSDRQVNTEAFF. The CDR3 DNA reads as TGTGCCAGCAGTGACCGACAGGTGAACACTGAAGCTTTCTTT.

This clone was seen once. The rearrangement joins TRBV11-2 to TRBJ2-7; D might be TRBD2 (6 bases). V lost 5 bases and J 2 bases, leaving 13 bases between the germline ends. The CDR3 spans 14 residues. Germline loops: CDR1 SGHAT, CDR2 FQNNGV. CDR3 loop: CASSGGLLTYEQYF. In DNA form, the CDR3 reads TGTGCCAGCAGCGGGGGACTCCTCACCTACGAGCAGTACTTC.

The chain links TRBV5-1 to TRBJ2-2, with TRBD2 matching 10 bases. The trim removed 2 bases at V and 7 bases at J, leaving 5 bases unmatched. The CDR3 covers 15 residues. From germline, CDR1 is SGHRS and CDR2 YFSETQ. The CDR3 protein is CASSFGLAEDGELFF. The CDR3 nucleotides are TGCGCCAGCAGCTTCGGACTAGCGGAAGACGGGGAGCTGTTTTTT.

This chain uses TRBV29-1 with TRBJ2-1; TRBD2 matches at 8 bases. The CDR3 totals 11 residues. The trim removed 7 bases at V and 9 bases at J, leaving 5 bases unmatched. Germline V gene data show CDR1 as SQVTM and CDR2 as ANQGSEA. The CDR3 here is CSARTSTEQFF. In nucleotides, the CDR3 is TGCAGCGCTCGGACTAGCACTGAGCAGTTCTTC.

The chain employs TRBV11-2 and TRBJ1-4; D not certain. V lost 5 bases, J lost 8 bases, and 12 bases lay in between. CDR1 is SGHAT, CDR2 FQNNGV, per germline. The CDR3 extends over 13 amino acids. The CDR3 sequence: CASSGRALEKLFF. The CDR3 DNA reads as TGTGCCAGCAGCGGAAGGGCGTTGGAAAAACTGTTTTTT.

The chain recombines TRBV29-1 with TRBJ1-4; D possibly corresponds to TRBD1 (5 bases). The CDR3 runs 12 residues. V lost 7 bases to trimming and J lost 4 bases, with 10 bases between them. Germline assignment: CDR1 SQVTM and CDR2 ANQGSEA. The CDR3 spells CSGGADNEKLFF. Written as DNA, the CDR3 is TGCAGCGGCGGGGCGGATAATGAAAAACTGTTTTTT. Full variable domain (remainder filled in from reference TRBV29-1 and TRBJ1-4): SAVISQKPSRDICQRGTSLTIQCQVDSQVTMMFWYRQQPGQSLTLIATANQGSEATYESGFVIDKFPISRPNLTFSTLTVSNMSPEDSSIYLCSGGADNEKLFFGSGTQLSVL.

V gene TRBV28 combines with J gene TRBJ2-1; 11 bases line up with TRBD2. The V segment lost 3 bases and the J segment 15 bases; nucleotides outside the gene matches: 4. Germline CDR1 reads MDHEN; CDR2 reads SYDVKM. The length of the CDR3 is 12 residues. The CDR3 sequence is CASSLPGLAVFF. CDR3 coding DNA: TGTGCCAGCAGTTTGCCGGGACTAGCGGTGTTCTTC.

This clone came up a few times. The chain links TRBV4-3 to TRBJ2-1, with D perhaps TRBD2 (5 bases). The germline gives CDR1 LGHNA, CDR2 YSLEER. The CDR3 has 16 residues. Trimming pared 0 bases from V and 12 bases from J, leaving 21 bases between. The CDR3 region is CASSQDVLARSLGQFF. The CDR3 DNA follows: TGCGCCAGCAGCCAAGATGTATTAGCGCGGTCTTTGGGGCAGTTCTTC.

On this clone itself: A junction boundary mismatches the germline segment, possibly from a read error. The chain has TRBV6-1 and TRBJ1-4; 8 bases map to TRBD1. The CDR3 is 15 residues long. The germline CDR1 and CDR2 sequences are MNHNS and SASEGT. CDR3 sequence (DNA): TGTGCCAGCAGGGAAGGACAGGGTACTAATGAAAAACTGTTTTTT. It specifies CASREGQGTNEKLFF.

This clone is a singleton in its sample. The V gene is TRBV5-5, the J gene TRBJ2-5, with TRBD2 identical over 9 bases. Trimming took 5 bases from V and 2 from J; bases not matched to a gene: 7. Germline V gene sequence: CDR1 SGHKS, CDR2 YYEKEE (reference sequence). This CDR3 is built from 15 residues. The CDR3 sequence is CASRPGLADQETQYF. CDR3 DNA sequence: TGTGCCAGCAGGCCGGGACTAGCAGATCAAGAGACCCAGTACTTC. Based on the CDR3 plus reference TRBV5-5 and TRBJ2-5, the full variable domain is DAGVTQSPTHLIKTRGQQVTLRCSPISGHKSVSWYQQVLGQGPQFIFQYYEKEERGRGNFPDRFSARQFPNYSSELNVNALLLGDSALYLCASRPGLADQETQYFGPGTRLLVL.

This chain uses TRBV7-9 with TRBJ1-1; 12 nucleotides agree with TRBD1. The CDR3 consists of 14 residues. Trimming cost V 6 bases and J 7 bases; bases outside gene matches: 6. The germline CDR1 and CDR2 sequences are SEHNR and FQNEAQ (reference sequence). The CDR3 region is CASRPGTGGREAFF. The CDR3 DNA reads TGTGCCAGCAGGCCCGGGACAGGGGGCCGTGAAGCTTTCTTT.

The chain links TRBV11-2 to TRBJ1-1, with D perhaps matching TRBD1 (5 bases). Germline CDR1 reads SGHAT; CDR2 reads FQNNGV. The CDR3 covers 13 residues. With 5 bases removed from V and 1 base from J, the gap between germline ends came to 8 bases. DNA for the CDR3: TGTGCCAGCAGCCTCGGACAGAACACTGAAGCTTTCTTT. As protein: CASSLGQNTEAFF.

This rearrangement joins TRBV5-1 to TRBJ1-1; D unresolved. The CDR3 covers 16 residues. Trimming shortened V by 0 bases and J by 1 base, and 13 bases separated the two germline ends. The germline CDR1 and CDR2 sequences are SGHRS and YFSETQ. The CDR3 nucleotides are TGCGCCAGCAGCTTGGGCAGGAGAGCTGGGAACACTGAAGCTTTCTTT. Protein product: CASSLGRRAGNTEAFF. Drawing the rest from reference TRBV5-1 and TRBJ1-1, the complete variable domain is KAGVTQTPRYLIKTRGQQVTLSCSPISGHRSVSWYQQTPGQGLQFLFEYFSETQRNKGNFPGRFSGRQFSNSRSEMNVSTLELGDSALYLCASSLGRRAGNTEAFFGQGTRLTVV.

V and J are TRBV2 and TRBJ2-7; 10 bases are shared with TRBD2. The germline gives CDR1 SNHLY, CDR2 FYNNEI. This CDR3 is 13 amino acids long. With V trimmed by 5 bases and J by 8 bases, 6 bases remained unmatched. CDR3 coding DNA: TGTGCCAGCAGTCCCGGGACTAGCGTGAAGCAGTACTTC. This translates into CASSPGTSVKQYF. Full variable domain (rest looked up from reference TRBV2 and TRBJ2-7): EPEVTQTPSHQVTQMGQEVILRCVPISNHLYFYWYRQILGQKVEFLVSFYNNEISEKSEIFDDQFSVERPDGSNFTLKIRSTKLEDSAMYFCASSPGTSVKQYFGPGTRLTVT.

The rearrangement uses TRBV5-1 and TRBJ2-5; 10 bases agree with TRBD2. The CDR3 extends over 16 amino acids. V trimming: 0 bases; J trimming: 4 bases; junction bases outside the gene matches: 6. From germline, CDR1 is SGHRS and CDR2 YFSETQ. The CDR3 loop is CASSLGLAGTRETQYF. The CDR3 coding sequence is TGCGCCAGCAGCTTGGGACTAGCGGGTACCCGAGAGACCCAGTACTTC.

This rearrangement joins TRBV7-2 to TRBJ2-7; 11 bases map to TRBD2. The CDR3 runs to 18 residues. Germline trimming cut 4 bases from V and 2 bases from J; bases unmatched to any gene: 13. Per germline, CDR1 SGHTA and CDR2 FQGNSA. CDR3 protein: CASSSYSGTSGSPYEQYF. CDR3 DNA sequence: TGTGCCAGCAGCTCCTATTCTGGGACTAGCGGTTCCCCCTACGAGCAGTACTTC.

The CDR3 DNA sequence: TGTGCCAGCAGTGAAGTGGACGAAAAACTGTTTTTT. It specifies CASSEVDEKLFF. This rearrangement joins TRBV2 to TRBJ1-4; no clear D gene. The CDR3 loop spans 12 amino acids. V gave up 1 base and J gave up 8 bases, with 5 bases separating them. CDR1 and CDR2 (germline): SNHLY, FYNNEI.

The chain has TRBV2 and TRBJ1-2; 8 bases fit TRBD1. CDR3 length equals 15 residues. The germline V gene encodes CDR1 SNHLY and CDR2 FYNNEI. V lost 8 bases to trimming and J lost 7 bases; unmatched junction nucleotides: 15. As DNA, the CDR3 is TGTGCCAGCTTCCGGACAGGGTATGGGTCGAGTGGCTACACCTTC. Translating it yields CASFRTGYGSSGYTF.